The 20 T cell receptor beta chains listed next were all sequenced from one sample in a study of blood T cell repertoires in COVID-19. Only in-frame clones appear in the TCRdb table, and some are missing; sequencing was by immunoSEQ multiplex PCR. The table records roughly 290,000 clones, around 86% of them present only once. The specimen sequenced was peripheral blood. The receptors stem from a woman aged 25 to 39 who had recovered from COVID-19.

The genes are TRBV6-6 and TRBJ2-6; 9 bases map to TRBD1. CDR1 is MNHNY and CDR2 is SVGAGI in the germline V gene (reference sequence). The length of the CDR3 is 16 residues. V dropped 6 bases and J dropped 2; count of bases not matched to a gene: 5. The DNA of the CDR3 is TGTGCCAGCAGGCGACAGGGGGTCCCTGGGGCCAACGTCCTGACTTTC. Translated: CASRRQGVPGANVLTF.

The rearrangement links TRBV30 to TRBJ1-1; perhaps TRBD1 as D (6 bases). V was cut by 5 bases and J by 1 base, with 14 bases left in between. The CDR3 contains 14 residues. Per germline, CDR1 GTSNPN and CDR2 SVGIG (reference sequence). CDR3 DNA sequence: TGTGCCTGGCAGAAGGGGACATCGAACACTGAAGCTTTCTTT. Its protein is CAWQKGTSNTEAFF.

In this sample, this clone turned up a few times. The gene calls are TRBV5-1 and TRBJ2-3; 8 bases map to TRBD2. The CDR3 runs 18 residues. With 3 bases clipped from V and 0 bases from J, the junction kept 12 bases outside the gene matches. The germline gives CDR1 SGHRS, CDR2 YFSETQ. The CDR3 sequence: CASSSFQSGSASTDTQYF. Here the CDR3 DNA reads TGCGCCAGCAGCTCTTTTCAAAGCGGGAGTGCTAGCACAGATACGCAGTATTTT.

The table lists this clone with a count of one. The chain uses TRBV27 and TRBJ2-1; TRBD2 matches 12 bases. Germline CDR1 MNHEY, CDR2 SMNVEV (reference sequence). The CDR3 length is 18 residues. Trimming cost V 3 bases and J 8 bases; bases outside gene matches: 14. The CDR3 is CASSLRLLGLAGSYEQFF. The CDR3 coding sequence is TGTGCCAGCAGTTTGCGACTCCTTGGACTAGCGGGATCGTATGAGCAGTTCTTC.

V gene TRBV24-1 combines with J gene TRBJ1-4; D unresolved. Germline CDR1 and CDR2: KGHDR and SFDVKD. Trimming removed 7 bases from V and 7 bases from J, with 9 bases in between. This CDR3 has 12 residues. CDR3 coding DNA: TGTGCCACCAGCCAATACGGTGAAAAACTGTTTTTT. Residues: CATSQYGEKLFF.

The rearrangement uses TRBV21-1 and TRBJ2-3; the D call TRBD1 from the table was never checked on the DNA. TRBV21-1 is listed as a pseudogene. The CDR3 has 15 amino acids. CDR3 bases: TGTGCCAGCAGCCGGGGGGGACAGGGTCCAGATACGCAGTATTTT. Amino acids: CASSRGGQGPDTQYF.

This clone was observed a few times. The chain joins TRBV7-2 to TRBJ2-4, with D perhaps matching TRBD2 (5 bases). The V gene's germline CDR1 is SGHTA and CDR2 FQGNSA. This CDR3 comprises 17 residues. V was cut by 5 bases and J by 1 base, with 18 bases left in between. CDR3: CASSPTYQRGAKNIQYF. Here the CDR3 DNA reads TGTGCCAGCAGCCCCACCTACCAAAGAGGGGCCAAAAACATTCAGTACTTC.

CDR3 bases: TGTGCCTGGGGCTCCTTAAAGAGCTCCTATAATTCACCCCTCCACTTT. It specifies CAWGSLKSSYNSPLHF. The genes are TRBV30 and TRBJ1-6; D gene uncertain. Germline CDR1 is GTSNPN and CDR2 is SVGIG (reference sequence). Trimming cost V 5 bases and J 0 bases, with 14 bases left between them. This CDR3 spans 16 amino acids. Supplemented by reference TRBV30 and TRBJ1-6, the full variable domain reads SQTIHQWPATLVQPVGSPLSLECTVEGTSNPNLYWYRQAAGRGLQLLFYSVGIGQISSEVPQNLSASRPQDRQFILSSKKLLLSDSGFYLCAWGSLKSSYNSPLHFGNGTRLTVT.

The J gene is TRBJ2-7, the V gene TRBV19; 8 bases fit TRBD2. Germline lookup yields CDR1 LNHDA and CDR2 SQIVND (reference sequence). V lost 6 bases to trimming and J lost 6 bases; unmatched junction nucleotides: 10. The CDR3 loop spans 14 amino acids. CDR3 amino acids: CASRTGLGIGEQYF. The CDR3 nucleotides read TGTGCCAGTAGAACGGGACTAGGAATTGGCGAGCAGTACTTC.

Here the CDR3 reads CASSSTLRKETQYF. CDR3 DNA sequence: TGTGCCAGCAGCTCCACTTTGCGCAAAGAGACCCAGTACTTC. This sequence joins TRBV5-4 and TRBJ2-5; D is ambiguous. Germline assignment: CDR1 SGHNT and CDR2 YYREEE (reference sequence). The CDR3 has 14 residues. Trimming took off 3 bases at V and 3 bases at J, with 12 bases between the two ends.

CDR3 region: CASSLPYSGNTIYF. The CDR3 DNA follows: TGTGCCAGCAGCTTACCCTACTCTGGAAACACCATATATTTT. The rearrangement links TRBV7-9 to TRBJ1-3; D ambiguous. Germline CDR1 SEHNR, CDR2 FQNEAQ (reference sequence). The V and J ends lost 2 bases and 0 bases respectively, with 5 bases between them. CDR3 size: 14 residues.

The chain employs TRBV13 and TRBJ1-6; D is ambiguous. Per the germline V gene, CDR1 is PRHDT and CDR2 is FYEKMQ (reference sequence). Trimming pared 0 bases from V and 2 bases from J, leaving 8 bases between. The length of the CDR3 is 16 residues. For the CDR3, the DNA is TGTGCCAGCAGCTTAGGAGGGAGTACCTATAATTCACCCCTCCACTTT. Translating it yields CASSLGGSTYNSPLHF.

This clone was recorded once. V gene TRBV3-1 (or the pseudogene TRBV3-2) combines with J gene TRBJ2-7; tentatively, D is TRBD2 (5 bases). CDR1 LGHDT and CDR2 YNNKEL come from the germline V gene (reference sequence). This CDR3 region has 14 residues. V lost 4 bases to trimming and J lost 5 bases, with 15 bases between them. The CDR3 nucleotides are TGTGCCAGCAGCCGCCTGACTACCCCTGACGAGCAGTACTTC. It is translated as CASSRLTTPDEQYF.

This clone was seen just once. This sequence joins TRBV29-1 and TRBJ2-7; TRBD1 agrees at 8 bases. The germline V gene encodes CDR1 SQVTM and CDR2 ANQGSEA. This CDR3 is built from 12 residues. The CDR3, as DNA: TGCAGTGCTGGGACAGGTACCTACGAGCAGTACTTC. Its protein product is CSAGTGTYEQYF.

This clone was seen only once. The CDR3 loop reads CASRPSGRAGDEQFF. The CDR3 bases are TGTGCCAGCAGACCAAGCGGGAGGGCCGGGGATGAGCAGTTCTTC. The chain joins TRBV3-1 (or the pseudogene TRBV3-2) to TRBJ2-1, with 10 bases that match TRBD2. The germline gives CDR1 LGHDT, CDR2 YNNKEL (reference sequence). This CDR3 is built from 15 residues. J lost 8 bases, V lost 6 bases, and 10 bases had no gene match.

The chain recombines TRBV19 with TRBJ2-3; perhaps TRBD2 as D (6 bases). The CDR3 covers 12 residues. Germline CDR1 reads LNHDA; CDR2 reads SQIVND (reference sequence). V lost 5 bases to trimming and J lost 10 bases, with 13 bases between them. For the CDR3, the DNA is TGTGCCAGTAGTCTCGGGGCTAGCGCGCAGTATTTT. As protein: CASSLGASAQYF.

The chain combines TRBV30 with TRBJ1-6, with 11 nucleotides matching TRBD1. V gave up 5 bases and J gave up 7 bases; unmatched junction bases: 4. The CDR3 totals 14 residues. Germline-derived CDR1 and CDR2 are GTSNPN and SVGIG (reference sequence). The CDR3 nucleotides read TGTGCCTGGTCCCGGACAGGGGGCAATTCACCCCTCCACTTT. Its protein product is CAWSRTGGNSPLHF. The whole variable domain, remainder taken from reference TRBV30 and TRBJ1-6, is SQTIHQWPATLVQPVGSPLSLECTVEGTSNPNLYWYRQAAGRGLQLLFYSVGIGQISSEVPQNLSASRPQDRQFILSSKKLLLSDSGFYLCAWSRTGGNSPLHFGNGTRLTVT.

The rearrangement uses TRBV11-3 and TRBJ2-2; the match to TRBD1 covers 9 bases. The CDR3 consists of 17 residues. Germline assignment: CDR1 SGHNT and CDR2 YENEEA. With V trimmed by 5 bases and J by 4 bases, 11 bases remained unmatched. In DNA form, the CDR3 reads TGTGCCAGCAGCCAATCCTGGGGGGACAGGGCCACCGGGGAGCTGTTTTTT. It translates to CASSQSWGDRATGELFF.

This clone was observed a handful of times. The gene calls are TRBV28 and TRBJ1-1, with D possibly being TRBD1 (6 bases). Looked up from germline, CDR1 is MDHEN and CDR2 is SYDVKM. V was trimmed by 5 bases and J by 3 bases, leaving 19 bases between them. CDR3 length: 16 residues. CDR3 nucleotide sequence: TGTGCCAGCAGTAGTCGTGGCAGGGGCCTCGACACTGAAGCTTTCTTT. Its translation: CASSSRGRGLDTEAFF.

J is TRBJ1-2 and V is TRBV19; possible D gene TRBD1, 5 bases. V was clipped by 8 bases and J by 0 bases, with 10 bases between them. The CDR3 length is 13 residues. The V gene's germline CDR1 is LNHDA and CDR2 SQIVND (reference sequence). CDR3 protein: CASYGGANYGYTF. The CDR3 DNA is TGTGCCAGTTATGGAGGGGCTAACTATGGCTACACCTTC.